The sequence of this T cell receptor beta chain was determined in a study of TIL therapy for anti-PD-1-resistant metastatic lung cancer. Study information: Median patient age was approximately 59, ranging 38-75 years. Median tumor mutation burden was about 1.5 mutations per megabase.

The CDR3 runs to 16 residues. Germline CDR1 is KGHSH and CDR2 is LQKENI. The junction had 13 bases not matched to a gene; V was cut back by 7 bases and J by 5 bases. This was the immunoSEQ v3 assay. Some clones are missing from TCRdb's copy, which holds only in-frame ones; the method was immunoSEQ multiplex PCR. The sample consists of roughly 6,800 clones, roughly four fifths of them appearing once. Stated time point: pre-treatment sample, taken before nivolumab and TIL therapy. Most excised metastases sampled were pleural nodules or supraclavicular lymph nodes. This clonotype originated in a person aged 25 to 79 with non-small cell lung cancer. Sample: tumor tissue, taken at baseline. The V and J genes are TRBV18 and TRBJ2-2; 7 bases align to TRBD1. Written as DNA, the CDR3 is TGTGCCAGCTTCACCACTACAGGGGATAAGACCGGGGAGCTGTTTTTT. This codes for CASFTTTGDKTGELFF.